The 24 T cell receptor beta chains in this list originate from one sample, sequenced in a study of T cell responses to AZD1222 COVID-19 vaccine. Assay used: immunoSEQ multiplex PCR; TCRdb lists only in-frame clones, some missing. Of fewer than 150,000 clones listed, more than 80% are singletons. Sequencing was performed on peripheral blood, taken on day 0 of AZD1222 vaccination. These receptors all stem from an adult in good health.

This rearrangement joins TRBV19 to TRBJ2-1; 7 nucleotides line up with TRBD1. The CDR3 sequence is 15 residues long. Germline CDR1 LNHDA, CDR2 SQIVND (reference sequence). V shed 9 bases and J 4 bases; nucleotides not matched to a gene: 12. The CDR3 loop reads CASTEDRNEYNEQFF. The CDR3 nucleotides read TGTGCCAGCACCGAGGACAGGAATGAGTACAATGAGCAGTTCTTC. Variable domain in full (rest from reference TRBV19 and TRBJ2-1): DGGITQSPKYLFRKEGQNVTLSCEQNLNHDAMYWYRQDPGQGLRLIYYSQIVNDFQKGDIAEGYSVSREKKESFPLTVTSAQKNPTAFYLCASTEDRNEYNEQFFGPGTRLTVL.

In this sample, this clone turned up once. The chain is built from TRBV2 and TRBJ2-7; D perhaps matches TRBD2 (6 bases). The CDR3 spans 13 residues. Trimming took off 10 bases at V and 4 bases at J, with 17 bases between the two ends. The V gene's germline CDR1 is SNHLY and CDR2 FYNNEI. In DNA, the CDR3 is TGTGCCACCGGAGGGCAGGAAGCTTACGAGCAGTACTTC. Protein: CATGGQEAYEQYF.

The J gene is TRBJ1-2, the V gene TRBV6-5; 7 bases line up with TRBD1. J gave up 7 bases and V 4 bases, and 9 bases lay outside the gene matches. Germline-derived CDR1 and CDR2 are MNHEY and SVGAGI. This CDR3 has 14 amino acids. The CDR3 nucleotides are TGTGCCAGCAGTTTCGACAGGGCTCCCTTTGGCTACACCTTC. This sequence encodes CASSFDRAPFGYTF.

J is TRBJ2-6 and V is TRBV19; TRBD1 or TRBD2 may be the D gene (5 bases each). CDR3 length: 20 amino acids. The germline V gene encodes CDR1 LNHDA and CDR2 SQIVND (reference sequence). V dropped 3 bases and J dropped 4 bases, with 25 bases sitting between them. CDR3 amino acids: CASSMRVAGLTGRGANVLTF. The CDR3 DNA follows: TGTGCCAGTAGTATGCGCGTTGCGGGCCTTACAGGTCGGGGGGCCAACGTCCTGACTTTC. The complete variable domain, with remaining parts taken from reference TRBV19 and TRBJ2-6, reads DGGITQSPKYLFRKEGQNVTLSCEQNLNHDAMYWYRQDPGQGLRLIYYSQIVNDFQKGDIAEGYSVSREKKESFPLTVTSAQKNPTAFYLCASSMRVAGLTGRGANVLTFGAGSRLTVL.

The chain uses TRBV10-3 and TRBJ2-7, with D perhaps matching TRBD1 (6 bases). The CDR3 covers 13 residues. With 3 bases removed from V and 3 bases from J, the gap between germline ends came to 9 bases. CDR1 ENHRY and CDR2 SYGVKD come from the germline V gene. CDR3 sequence (DNA): TGTGCCATCAGTGAACAGGGAGACTACGAGCAGTACTTC. Translated: CAISEQGDYEQYF.

CDR3 sequence (DNA): TGTGCCTGGAGGTCGACAGGGACCTACGAGCAGTACTTC. It codes for CAWRSTGTYEQYF. The chain links TRBV30 to TRBJ2-7, with 7 bases lining up with TRBD1. The CDR3 has 13 residues. Germline loops: CDR1 GTSNPN, CDR2 SVGIG (reference sequence). The junction had 4 bases not matched to a gene; V was cut back by 3 bases and J by 2 bases.

The chain is built from TRBV2 and TRBJ1-3; TRBD1 matches 9 bases. The J segment lost 2 bases and the V segment lost 6 bases, leaving 5 bases of the junction unmatched. Germline V gene data show CDR1 as SNHLY and CDR2 as FYNNEI. CDR3 length: 15 amino acids. The CDR3 reads CASREQGATGNTIYF. CDR3 DNA sequence: TGTGCCAGCAGGGAACAGGGGGCTACTGGAAACACCATATATTTT.

This rearrangement joins TRBV9 to TRBJ2-1; 14 positions match TRBD2. CDR1 and CDR2 from the germline V gene are SGDLS and YYNGEE. CDR3 length equals 17 residues. The V segment lost 4 bases and the J segment 3 bases; nucleotides outside the gene matches: 6. CDR3 sequence (DNA): TGTGCCAGCAGCTCACGGACTAGCGGGGGGTACTACAATGAGCAGTTCTTC. As protein: CASSSRTSGGYYNEQFF.

V usage is TRBV7-8 and J usage is TRBJ1-2; 9 nucleotides agree with TRBD1. The V gene end was trimmed by 5 bases and the J gene end by 7 bases; junction bases not matched to a gene: 8. The CDR3 consists of 14 residues. The V gene's germline CDR1 is SGHVS and CDR2 FQNEAQ. In nucleotides, the CDR3 is TGTGCCAGCAGCGGGGACAGGGCAAGAGGTGGCTACACCTTC. It codes for CASSGDRARGGYTF.

This clone was picked up one time. The genes are TRBV3-1 (or the pseudogene TRBV3-2) and TRBJ2-3; 11 nucleotides agree with TRBD2. This CDR3 has 16 amino acids. V gave up 6 bases and J gave up 5 bases; unmatched junction bases: 10. Germline loops: CDR1 LGHDT, CDR2 YNNKEL (reference sequence). CDR3: CASSRWTSGLLDTQYF. The CDR3 DNA follows: TGTGCCAGCAGTCGTTGGACTAGCGGGTTGTTAGATACGCAGTATTTT.

As DNA, the CDR3 is TGCGCCAGCAGCTTGTCACAGGTTGGTGAGCAGTTCTTC. Its translation: CASSLSQVGEQFF. The chain carries TRBV5-1 and TRBJ2-1, with D tentatively TRBD1 (5 bases). Germline CDR1 is SGHRS and CDR2 is YFSETQ. V gave up 1 base and J gave up 9 bases, with 11 bases separating them. CDR3 size: 13 residues.

The genes are TRBV14 and TRBJ1-1; D not certain. CDR1 is SGHDN and CDR2 is FVKESK in the germline V gene. V gave up 4 bases and J gave up 1 base, with 7 bases separating them. There are 13 residues in the CDR3. DNA of the CDR3: TGTGCCAGCAGCCGTCAGTCGAACACTGAAGCTTTCTTT. Amino acids: CASSRQSNTEAFF.

This clone came up a few times. The chain combines TRBV5-6 with TRBJ1-2; no clear D gene. Trimming stripped 4 bases from V and 7 bases from J, with 8 bases between. This CDR3 comprises 11 residues. Germline V gene data show CDR1 as SGHDT and CDR2 as YYEEEE. Here the CDR3 DNA reads TGTGCCAGCAGCCGAGAAAGTGGCTACACCTTC. It translates to CASSRESGYTF.

Only one count was recorded for this clone. V is TRBV7-9 and J is TRBJ1-2; no clear D. V was clipped by 3 bases and J by 1 base, with 6 bases between them. CDR3 length: 13 residues. Looked up from germline, CDR1 is SEHNR and CDR2 is FQNEAQ (reference sequence). The chain's CDR3 is CASSFGSNYGYTF. CDR3 nucleotides: TGTGCCAGCAGCTTTGGGAGTAACTATGGCTACACCTTC.

The rearrangement links TRBV7-3 to TRBJ2-7; a weak D match, TRBD2 (6 bases). Germline values: CDR1 SGHTA, CDR2 FQGTGA. The V end lost 3 bases, the J end lost 7 bases, and 16 bases lay between the germline ends. The CDR3 spans 14 residues. CDR3 nucleotides: TGTGCCAGCAGCTTCGTCCTGCGGGGTGGGGAGCAGTACTTC. It encodes CASSFVLRGGEQYF.

The table lists this clone with a few counts. This rearrangement joins TRBV19 to TRBJ1-6; 7 bases are shared with TRBD1. Germline values: CDR1 LNHDA, CDR2 SQIVND (reference sequence). The CDR3 is 16 amino acids. J gave up 9 bases and V 4 bases, and 12 bases lay outside the gene matches. The CDR3 DNA is TGTGCCAGTAGTACCGGGACAGCCAGAATTGGTTCACCCCTCCACTTT. Amino acids: CASSTGTARIGSPLHF.

The chain is built from TRBV24-1 and TRBJ1-2, with TRBD1 matching over 9 bases. V shed 8 bases and J 2 bases; nucleotides not matched to a gene: 8. The CDR3 is 15 amino acids. Germline V gene lookup returns CDR1 KGHDR and CDR2 SFDVKD. The CDR3 loop reads CATNQRQGVNYGYTF. The CDR3 DNA follows: TGTGCCACCAATCAGAGACAGGGGGTGAACTATGGCTACACCTTC.

This chain uses TRBV24-1 with TRBJ2-2; unclear D gene. The V end was cut by 4 bases, the J end by 1 base, with 3 bases between. This CDR3 has 13 residues. From germline, CDR1 is KGHDR and CDR2 SFDVKD. The CDR3 is CATSEMNTGELFF. CDR3 nucleotide sequence: TGTGCCACCAGTGAGATGAACACCGGGGAGCTGTTTTTT.

The rearrangement uses TRBV5-4 and TRBJ1-1; 9 nucleotides align to TRBD1. CDR3 length: 16 amino acids. Per germline, CDR1 SGHNT and CDR2 YYREEE (reference sequence). Losses at the gene ends were 3 bases for V and 4 bases for J; bases not matched to a gene: 10. In DNA form, the CDR3 reads TGTGCCAGCAGCTGGGACTTACAGGGGGCAGGCACTGAAGCTTTCTTT. It translates to CASSWDLQGAGTEAFF.

The chain combines TRBV28 with TRBJ2-3; tentative D call: TRBD2 (7 bases). The CDR3 covers 17 residues. The germline V gene encodes CDR1 MDHEN and CDR2 SYDVKM. The V gene lost 4 bases and the J gene lost 2 bases, with 19 bases spanning the gap. This CDR3 reads CASSSPSPGGLTDTQYF. In DNA form, the CDR3 reads TGTGCCAGCAGTTCTCCCTCCCCGGGGGGCCTCACAGATACGCAGTATTTT.

The J gene is TRBJ1-1, the V gene TRBV2; the D gene is possibly TRBD1 (5 bases). Trimming cost V 9 bases and J 10 bases, with 21 bases left between them. This CDR3 spans 13 amino acids. The germline V gene encodes CDR1 SNHLY and CDR2 FYNNEI. The CDR3 sequence: CASRLQGVLVAFF. CDR3 sequence (DNA): TGTGCCAGTAGGCTTCAGGGCGTTTTAGTAGCTTTCTTT.

This chain joins TRBV30 and TRBJ1-2; maybe TRBD1 (6 bases). V was cut by 2 bases and J by 8 bases, with 15 bases left in between. The V gene's germline CDR1 is GTSNPN and CDR2 SVGIG (reference sequence). This CDR3 has 13 amino acids. The CDR3 protein is CAWSFTRGRGYTF. The CDR3 DNA sequence: TGTGCCTGGAGTTTTACCAGGGGTAGGGGCTACACCTTC.

This chain links TRBV9 with TRBJ1-3; D gene unclear. Germline loops: CDR1 SGDLS, CDR2 YYNGEE. The germline V and J ends were trimmed by 3 bases and 4 bases, with 14 bases remaining between them. This CDR3 has 15 residues. CDR3 amino acids: CASSEGTLGGNTIYF. The CDR3 DNA is TGTGCCAGCAGCGAGGGAACATTAGGGGGAAACACCATATATTTT.

The rearrangement joins TRBV10-3 to TRBJ1-6; 7 bases line up with TRBD1. J gave up 5 bases and V 0 bases, and 1 base lay outside the gene matches. Per the germline V gene, CDR1 is ENHRY and CDR2 is SYGVKD. The CDR3 has 15 residues. The CDR3 region has the DNA TGTGCCATCAGTGAGTCAGGGGGCGATAATTCACCCCTCCACTTT. Residues: CAISESGGDNSPLHF.